This TCR beta chain comes out of a study of vaccination and CD4 T cells after COVID-19. Across the whole study: Mild disease affected nine convalescent patients and severe disease one, all SARS-CoV-2 positive by nasal swab PCR. Either the Pfizer-BioNTech BNT162b2 or Moderna mRNA-1273 vaccine was given as two doses. Study-wide results and caveats: Within the convalescent patients, a median roughly 87% of the SARS-CoV-2-reactive clones were ones that appeared only post-vaccination. Spike mono-reactivity held for 304 of 307 vaccine-specific clones in convalescent patients.

MiXCR was run by TCRdb on the PCR reads, yielding one entry per CDR3 protein. The sample records roughly 15,000 distinct CDR3 sequences, 66% being singletons. On this clonotype: What it binds is not known.

There are 13 residues in the CDR3. Trimming took 8 bases from V and 1 from J, leaving 7 bases between them. CDR1 and CDR2 (germline): KGHDR, SFDVKD. This receptor was taken from a human donor who had recovered from COVID-19. The input for sequencing was CD4+ T cells from blood, taken after SARS-CoV-2 vaccination. The rearrangement links TRBV24-1 to TRBJ2-2; D may be TRBD1 (5 bases). The CDR3 DNA reads TGTGCCACCAATCAGGGGAACACCGGGGAGCTGTTTTTT. As protein: CATNQGNTGELFF.